This T cell receptor (beta chain) derives from a study of blood T cell repertoires in COVID-19. The CDR3 totals 13 residues. Germline lookup yields CDR1 ENHRY and CDR2 SYGVKD. The ends were cut back, 8 bases at V and 2 bases at J, with 12 bases in the middle. Participant age was roughly 18 to 90 years, and participants resided in roughly 25 US areas. Recovered status in Cohort 3 required two negative PCRs, clearance, or symptom resolution. Methods used by the authors: How many nucleated cells were present was estimated from reference gene primer amplification. Here immunoSEQ multiplex PCR was the method, and the copy in TCRdb shows in-frame clones only, minus some. V, J and clone size reflect that table, while D and trimming were determined from the DNA. The table has fewer than 200,000 clones, around 73% seen once.

The V call is TRBV10-3, the J call TRBJ1-2, with D possibly matching TRBD1 (6 bases). This receptor was obtained from a woman between 50 and 59 years old who had recovered from COVID-19. Sequenced input: PBMCs or T cells enriched from blood (not recorded which). The CDR3 loop is CAIREDRNYGYTF. As DNA, the CDR3 is TGTGCCATCCGAGAGGACAGAAACTATGGCTACACCTTC.